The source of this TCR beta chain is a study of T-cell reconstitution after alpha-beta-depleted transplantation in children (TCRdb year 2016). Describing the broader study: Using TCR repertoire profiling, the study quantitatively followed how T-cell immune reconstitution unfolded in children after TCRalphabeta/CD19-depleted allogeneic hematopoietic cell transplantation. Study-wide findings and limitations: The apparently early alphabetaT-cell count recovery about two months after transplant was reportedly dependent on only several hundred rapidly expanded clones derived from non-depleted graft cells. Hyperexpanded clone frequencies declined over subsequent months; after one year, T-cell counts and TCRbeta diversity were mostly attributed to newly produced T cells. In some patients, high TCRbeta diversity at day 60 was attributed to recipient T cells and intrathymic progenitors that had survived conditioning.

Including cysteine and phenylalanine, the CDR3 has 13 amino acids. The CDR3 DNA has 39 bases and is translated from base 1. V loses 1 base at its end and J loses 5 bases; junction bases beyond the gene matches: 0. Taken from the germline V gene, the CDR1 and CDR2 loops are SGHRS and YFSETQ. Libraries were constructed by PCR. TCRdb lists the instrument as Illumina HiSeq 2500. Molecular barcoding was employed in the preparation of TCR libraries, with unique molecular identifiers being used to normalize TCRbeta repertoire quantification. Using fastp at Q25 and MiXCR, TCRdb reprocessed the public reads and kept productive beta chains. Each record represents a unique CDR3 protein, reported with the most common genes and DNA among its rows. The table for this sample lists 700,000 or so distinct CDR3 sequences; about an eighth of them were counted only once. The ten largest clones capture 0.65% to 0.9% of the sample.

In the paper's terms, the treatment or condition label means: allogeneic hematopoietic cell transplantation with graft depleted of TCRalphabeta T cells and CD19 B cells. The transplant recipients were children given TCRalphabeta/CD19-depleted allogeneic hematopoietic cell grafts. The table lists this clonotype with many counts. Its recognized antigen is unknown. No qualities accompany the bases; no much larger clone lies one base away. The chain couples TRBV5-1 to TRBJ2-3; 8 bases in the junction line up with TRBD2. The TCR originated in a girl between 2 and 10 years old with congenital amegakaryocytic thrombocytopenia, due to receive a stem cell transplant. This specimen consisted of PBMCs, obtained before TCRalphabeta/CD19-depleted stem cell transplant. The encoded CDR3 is CASSLSGRDTQYF. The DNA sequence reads TGCGCCAGCAGCTTGAGCGGGAGAGATACGCAGTATTTT.